Detailed here is one T cell receptor (beta chain). Its antigen is as yet unknown. The germline gene is not matched at one end of the junction; a read error may be the cause. These data originate in a study of post-analysis software for immune sequencing data. Looking at the study overall: Relapsing-remitting, secondary progressive and progressive-relapsing forms of multiple sclerosis all featured among disease courses.

Findings and limits, study-wide: There was significantly lower normalized Chao1 diversity in multiple sclerosis patients than in controls. By F measure, strong co-clustering occurred among samples prepared in the same batch.

TCR beta cDNA libraries had unique molecular identifiers. TCRdb recomputed calls from the PCR reads with MiXCR, one row per CDR3 protein. The repertoire holds 150,000 to 200,000 distinct CDR3 sequences, with around 34% as singletons. The CDR3 runs to 10 residues. CDR1 is DFQATT, CDR2 SNEGSKA, per germline (reference sequence). The specimen comprised blood, sampled after autologous hematopoietic stem cell transplantation. The origin of this receptor is a girl under 18 with multiple sclerosis. The chain carries TRBV20-1 and TRBJ2-5; D unresolved. CDR3 residues: CSASQGTQYF. For the CDR3, the DNA is TGCAGTGCTAGCCAAGGGACCCAGTACTTC.